This T cell receptor beta chain was documented in a study of early T cells in non-severe SARS-CoV-2 infection. This clonotype came up many times. Germline assignment: CDR1 GTSNPN and CDR2 SVGIG (reference sequence). The CDR3 loop spans 14 amino acids. V gave up 3 bases and J gave up 0 bases, with 11 bases separating them. TCRdb processed the 5' RACE reads anew with MiXCR; each CDR3 protein has one entry. The sample carries under 70,000 distinct CDR3 sequences, more than 9% recorded once. The sequence came from an adult who was a healthcare worker with PCR-confirmed SARS-CoV-2 infection or an uninfected control (not recorded which). Sequenced sample: whole blood. The chain carries TRBV30 and TRBJ2-5; D is uncertain. The CDR3 DNA sequence: TGTGCCTGGAGCGGTACAGAAAACCAAGAGACCCAGTACTTC. Its protein is CAWSGTENQETQYF. Complete variable domain (other parts from reference TRBV30 and TRBJ2-5): SQTIHQWPATLVQPVGSPLSLECTVEGTSNPNLYWYRQAAGRGLQLLFYSVGIGQISSEVPQNLSASRPQDRQFILSSKKLLLSDSGFYLCAWSGTENQETQYFGPGTRLLVL.